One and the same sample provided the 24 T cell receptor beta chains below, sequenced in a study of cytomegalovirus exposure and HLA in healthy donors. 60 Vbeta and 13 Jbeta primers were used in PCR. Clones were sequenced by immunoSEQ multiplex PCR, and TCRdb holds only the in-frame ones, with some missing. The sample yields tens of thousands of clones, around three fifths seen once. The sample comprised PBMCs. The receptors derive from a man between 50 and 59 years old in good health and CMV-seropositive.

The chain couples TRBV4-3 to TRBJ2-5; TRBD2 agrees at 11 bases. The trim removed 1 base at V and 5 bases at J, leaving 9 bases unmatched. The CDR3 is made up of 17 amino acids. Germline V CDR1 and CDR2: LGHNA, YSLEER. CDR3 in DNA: TGCGCCAGCAGCCAAGGGGCTAGCGGGGGGTTAGTGGAGACCCAGTACTTC. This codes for CASSQGASGGLVETQYF.

The DNA of the CDR3 is TGTGCCAGCTCACCACCTTATGGGGGGGCAGGTGAAAAACTGTTTTTT. Encoded protein: CASSPPYGGAGEKLFF. The chain has TRBV18 and TRBJ1-4; D is possibly TRBD1 (6 bases). In germline, CDR1 is KGHSH, CDR2 LQKENI. V gave up 0 bases and J gave up 7 bases, with 15 bases separating them. The CDR3 is 16 residues long.

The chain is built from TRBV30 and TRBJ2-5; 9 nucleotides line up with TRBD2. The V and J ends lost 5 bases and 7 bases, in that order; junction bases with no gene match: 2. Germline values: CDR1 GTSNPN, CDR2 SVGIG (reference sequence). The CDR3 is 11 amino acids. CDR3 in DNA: TGTGCCTGGGCTAGCGGGACGACCCAGTACTTC. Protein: CAWASGTTQYF.

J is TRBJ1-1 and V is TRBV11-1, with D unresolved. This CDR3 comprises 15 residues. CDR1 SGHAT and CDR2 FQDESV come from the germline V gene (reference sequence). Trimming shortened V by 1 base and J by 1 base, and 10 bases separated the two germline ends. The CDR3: CASSLGSVSNTEAFF. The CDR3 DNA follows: TGTGCCAGCAGCTTAGGGAGTGTATCGAACACTGAAGCTTTCTTT. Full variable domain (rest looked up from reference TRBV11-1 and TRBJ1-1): EAEVAQSPRYKITEKSQAVAFWCDPISGHATLYWYRQILGQGPELLVQFQDESVVDDSQLPKDRFSAERLKGVDSTLKIQPAELGDSAMYLCASSLGSVSNTEAFFGQGTRLTVV.

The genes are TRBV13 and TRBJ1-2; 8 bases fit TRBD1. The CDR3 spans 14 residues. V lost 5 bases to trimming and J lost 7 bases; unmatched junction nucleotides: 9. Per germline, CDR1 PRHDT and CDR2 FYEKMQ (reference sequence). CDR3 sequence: CASSAGQALSGYTF. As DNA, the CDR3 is TGTGCCAGCAGCGCGGGACAGGCCCTGAGTGGCTACACCTTC.

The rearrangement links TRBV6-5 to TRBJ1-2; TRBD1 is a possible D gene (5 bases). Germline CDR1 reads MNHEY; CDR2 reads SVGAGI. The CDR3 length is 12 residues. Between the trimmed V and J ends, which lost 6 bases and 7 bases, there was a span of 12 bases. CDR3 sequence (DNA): TGTGCCAGCAGGGCGGGGGGAGGTGGCTACACCTTC. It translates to CASRAGGGGYTF.

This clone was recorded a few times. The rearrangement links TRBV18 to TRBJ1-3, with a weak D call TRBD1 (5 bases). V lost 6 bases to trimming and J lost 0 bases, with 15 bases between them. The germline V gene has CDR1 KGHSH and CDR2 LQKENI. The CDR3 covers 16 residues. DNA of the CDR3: TGTGCCAGCTCCCCATCGACAGTGAGCTCTGGAAACACCATATATTTT. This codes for CASSPSTVSSGNTIYF.

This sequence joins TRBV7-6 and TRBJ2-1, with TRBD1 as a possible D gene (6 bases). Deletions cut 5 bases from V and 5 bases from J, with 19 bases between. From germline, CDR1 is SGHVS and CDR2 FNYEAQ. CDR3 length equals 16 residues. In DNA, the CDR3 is TGTGCCAGCAGCCGGTTTCAGGGGCTCGGGGACAATGAGCAGTTCTTC. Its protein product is CASSRFQGLGDNEQFF.

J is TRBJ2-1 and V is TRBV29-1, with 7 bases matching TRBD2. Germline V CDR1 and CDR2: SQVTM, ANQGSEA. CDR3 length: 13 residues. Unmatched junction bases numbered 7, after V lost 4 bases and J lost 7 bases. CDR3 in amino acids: CSVGPREGNEQFF. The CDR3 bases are TGCAGCGTTGGCCCCAGGGAGGGAAATGAGCAGTTCTTC.

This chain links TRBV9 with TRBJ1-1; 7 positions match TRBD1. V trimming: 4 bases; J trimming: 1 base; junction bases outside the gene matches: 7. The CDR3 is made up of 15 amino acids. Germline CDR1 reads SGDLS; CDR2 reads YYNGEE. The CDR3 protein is CASSPETGRNTEAFF. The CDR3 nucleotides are TGTGCCAGCAGCCCGGAGACAGGGAGGAACACTGAAGCTTTCTTT.

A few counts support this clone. CDR3 residues: CASSTTGAGYGYTF. CDR3 DNA: TGTGCCAGCAGCACGACAGGGGCTGGCTATGGCTACACCTTC. V and J are TRBV11-2 and TRBJ1-2, with 8 positions matching TRBD1. The junction had 6 bases not matched to a gene; V was cut back by 5 bases and J by 4 bases. Germline assignment: CDR1 SGHAT and CDR2 FQNNGV. The CDR3 covers 14 residues. Full variable domain (rest looked up from reference TRBV11-2 and TRBJ1-2): EAGVAQSPRYKIIEKRQSVAFWCNPISGHATLYWYQQILGQGPKLLIQFQNNGVVDDSQLPKDRFSAERLKGVDSTLKIQPAKLEDSAVYLCASSTTGAGYGYTFGSGTRLTVV.

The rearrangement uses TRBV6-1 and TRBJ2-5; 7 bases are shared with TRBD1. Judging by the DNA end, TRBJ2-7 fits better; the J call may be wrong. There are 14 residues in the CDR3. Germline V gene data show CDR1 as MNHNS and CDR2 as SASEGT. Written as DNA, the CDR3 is TGTGCCAGCAGCTTACAGGGGACCTTTTACGAGCAGTACTTC. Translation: CASSLQGTFYEQYF.

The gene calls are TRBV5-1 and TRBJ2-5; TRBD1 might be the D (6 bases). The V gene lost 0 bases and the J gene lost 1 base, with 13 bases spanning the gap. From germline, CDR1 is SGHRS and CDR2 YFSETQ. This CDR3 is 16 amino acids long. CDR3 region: CASSLEPGVLQETQYF. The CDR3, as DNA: TGCGCCAGCAGCTTGGAGCCAGGGGTCCTCCAAGAGACCCAGTACTTC.

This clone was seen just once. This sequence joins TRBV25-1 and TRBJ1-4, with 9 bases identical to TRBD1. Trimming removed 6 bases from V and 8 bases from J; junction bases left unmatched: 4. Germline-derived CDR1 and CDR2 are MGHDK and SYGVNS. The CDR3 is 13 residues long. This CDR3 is CASRGQGREKLFF. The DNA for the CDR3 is TGTGCCAGCAGAGGACAGGGGAGAGAAAAACTGTTTTTT.

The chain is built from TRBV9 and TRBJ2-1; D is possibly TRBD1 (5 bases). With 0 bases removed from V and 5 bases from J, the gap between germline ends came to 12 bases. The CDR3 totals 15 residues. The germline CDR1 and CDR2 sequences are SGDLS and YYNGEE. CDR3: CASSVEGWANNEQFF. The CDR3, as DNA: TGTGCCAGCAGCGTAGAGGGGTGGGCGAACAATGAGCAGTTCTTC. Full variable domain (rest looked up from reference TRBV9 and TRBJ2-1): DSGVTQTPKHLITATGQRVTLRCSPRSGDLSVYWYQQSLDQGLQFLIQYYNGEERAKGNILERFSAQQFPDLHSELNLSSLELGDSALYFCASSVEGWANNEQFFGPGTRLTVL.

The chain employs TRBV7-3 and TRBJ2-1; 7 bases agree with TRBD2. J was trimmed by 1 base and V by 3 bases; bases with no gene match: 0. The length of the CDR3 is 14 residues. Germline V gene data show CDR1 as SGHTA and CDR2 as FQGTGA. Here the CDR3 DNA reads TGTGCCAGCAGCTTGGGAGGGTCCTACAATGAGCAGTTCTTC. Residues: CASSLGGSYNEQFF.

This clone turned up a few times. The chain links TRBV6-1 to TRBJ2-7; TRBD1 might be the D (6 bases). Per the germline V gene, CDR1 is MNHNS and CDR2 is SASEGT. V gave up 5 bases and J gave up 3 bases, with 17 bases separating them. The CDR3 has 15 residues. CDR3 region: CASSPQQGSVYEQYF. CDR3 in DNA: TGTGCCAGCAGTCCCCAACAGGGTTCTGTCTACGAGCAGTACTTC.

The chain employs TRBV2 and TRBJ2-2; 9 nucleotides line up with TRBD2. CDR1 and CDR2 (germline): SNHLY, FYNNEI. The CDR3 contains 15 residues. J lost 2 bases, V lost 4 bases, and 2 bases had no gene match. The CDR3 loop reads CASSVAGANTGELFF. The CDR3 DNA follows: TGTGCCAGCAGTGTAGCGGGGGCTAACACCGGGGAGCTGTTTTTT. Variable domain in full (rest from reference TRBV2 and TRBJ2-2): EPEVTQTPSHQVTQMGQEVILRCVPISNHLYFYWYRQILGQKVEFLVSFYNNEISEKSEIFDDQFSVERPDGSNFTLKIRSTKLEDSAMYFCASSVAGANTGELFFGEGSRLTVL.

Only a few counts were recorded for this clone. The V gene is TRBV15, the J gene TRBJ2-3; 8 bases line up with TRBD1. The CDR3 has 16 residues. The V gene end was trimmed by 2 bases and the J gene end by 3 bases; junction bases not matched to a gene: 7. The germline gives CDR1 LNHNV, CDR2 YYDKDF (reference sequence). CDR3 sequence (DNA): TGTGCCACCAGCAGAAAGACAGGGGCGGTAACAGATACGCAGTATTTT. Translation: CATSRKTGAVTDTQYF.

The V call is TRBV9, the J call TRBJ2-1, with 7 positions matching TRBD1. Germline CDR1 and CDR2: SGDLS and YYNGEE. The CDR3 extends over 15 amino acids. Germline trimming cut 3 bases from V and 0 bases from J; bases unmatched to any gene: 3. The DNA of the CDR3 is TGTGCCAGCAGCGCTACAGGGGCCTCCTACAATGAGCAGTTCTTC. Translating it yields CASSATGASYNEQFF.

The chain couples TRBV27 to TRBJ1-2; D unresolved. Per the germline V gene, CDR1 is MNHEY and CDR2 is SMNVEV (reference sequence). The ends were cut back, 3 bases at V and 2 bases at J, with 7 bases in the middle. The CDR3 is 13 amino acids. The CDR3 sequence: CASSFEGNYGYTF. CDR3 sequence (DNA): TGTGCCAGCAGTTTCGAGGGCAACTATGGCTACACCTTC.

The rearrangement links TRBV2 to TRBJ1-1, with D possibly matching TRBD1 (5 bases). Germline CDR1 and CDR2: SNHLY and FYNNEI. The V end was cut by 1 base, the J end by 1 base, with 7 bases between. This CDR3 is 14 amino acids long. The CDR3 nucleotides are TGTGCCAGCAGTGAAGGACAGACGAACACTGAAGCTTTCTTT. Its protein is CASSEGQTNTEAFF.

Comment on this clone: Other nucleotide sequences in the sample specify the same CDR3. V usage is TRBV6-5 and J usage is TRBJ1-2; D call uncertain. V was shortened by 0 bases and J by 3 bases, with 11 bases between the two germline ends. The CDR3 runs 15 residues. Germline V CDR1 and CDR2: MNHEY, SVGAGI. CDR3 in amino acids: CASSYSRNGDYGYTF. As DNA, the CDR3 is TGTGCCAGCAGTTACTCGAGGAATGGCGACTATGGCTACACCTTC.

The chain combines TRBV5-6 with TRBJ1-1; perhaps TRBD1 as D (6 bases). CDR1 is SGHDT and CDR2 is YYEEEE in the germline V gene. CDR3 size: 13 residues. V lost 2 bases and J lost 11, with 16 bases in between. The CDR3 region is CASSFGGPVAAFF. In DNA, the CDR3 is TGTGCCAGCAGCTTCGGGGGGCCGGTCGCCGCTTTCTTT.